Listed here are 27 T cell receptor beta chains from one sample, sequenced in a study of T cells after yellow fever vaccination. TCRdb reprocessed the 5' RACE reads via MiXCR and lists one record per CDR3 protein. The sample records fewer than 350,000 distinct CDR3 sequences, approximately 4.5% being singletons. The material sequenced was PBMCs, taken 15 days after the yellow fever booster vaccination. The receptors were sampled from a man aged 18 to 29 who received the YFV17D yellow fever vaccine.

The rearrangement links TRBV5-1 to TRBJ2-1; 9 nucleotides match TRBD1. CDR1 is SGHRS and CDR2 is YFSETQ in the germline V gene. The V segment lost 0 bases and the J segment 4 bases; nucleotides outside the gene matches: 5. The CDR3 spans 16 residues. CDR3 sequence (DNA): TGCGCCAGCAGCTTGGCCGGGACAGGGCTTTACAATGAGCAGTTCTTC. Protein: CASSLAGTGLYNEQFF.

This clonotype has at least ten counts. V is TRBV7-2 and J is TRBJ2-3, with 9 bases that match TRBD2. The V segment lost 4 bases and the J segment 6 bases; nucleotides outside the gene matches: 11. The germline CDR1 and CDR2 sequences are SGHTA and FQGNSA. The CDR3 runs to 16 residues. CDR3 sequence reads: CASSWERGALRDTQYF. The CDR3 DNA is TGTGCCAGCAGCTGGGAGCGGGGGGCCCTCCGCGATACGCAGTATTTT.

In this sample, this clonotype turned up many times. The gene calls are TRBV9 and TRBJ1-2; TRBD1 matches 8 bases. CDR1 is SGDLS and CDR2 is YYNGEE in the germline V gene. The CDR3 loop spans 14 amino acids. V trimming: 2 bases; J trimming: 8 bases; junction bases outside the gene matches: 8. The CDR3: CASSVQGARNGYTF. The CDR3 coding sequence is TGTGCCAGCAGCGTTCAGGGGGCGCGAAACGGCTACACCTTC.

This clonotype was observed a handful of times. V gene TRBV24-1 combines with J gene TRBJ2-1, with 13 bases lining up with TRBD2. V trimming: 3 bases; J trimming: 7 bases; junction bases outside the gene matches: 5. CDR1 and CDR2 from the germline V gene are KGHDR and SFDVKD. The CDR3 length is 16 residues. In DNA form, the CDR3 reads TGTGCCACCAGTGATCGGGGACTAGCGGGGAAAAATGAGCAGTTCTTC. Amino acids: CATSDRGLAGKNEQFF.

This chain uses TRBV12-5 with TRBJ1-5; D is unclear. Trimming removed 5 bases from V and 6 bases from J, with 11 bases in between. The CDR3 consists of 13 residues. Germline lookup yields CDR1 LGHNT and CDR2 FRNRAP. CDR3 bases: TGTGCTAGTGGTCCCTCCTCTGGTCAGCCCCAGCATTTT. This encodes CASGPSSGQPQHF. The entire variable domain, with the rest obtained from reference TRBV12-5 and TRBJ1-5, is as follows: DARVTQTPRHKVTEMGQEVTMRCQPILGHNTVFWYRQTMMQGLELLAYFRNRAPLDDSGMPKDRFSAEMPDATLATLKIQPSEPRDSAVYFCASGPSSGQPQHFGDGTRLSIL.

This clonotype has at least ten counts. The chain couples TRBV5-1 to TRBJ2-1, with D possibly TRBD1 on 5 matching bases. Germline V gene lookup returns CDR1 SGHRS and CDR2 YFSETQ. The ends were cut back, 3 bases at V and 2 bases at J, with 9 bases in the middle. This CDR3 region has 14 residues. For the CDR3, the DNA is TGCGCCAGCAGCTCCCTGGACACCTACAATGAGCAGTTCTTC. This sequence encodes CASSSLDTYNEQFF. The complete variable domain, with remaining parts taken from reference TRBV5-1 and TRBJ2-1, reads KAGVTQTPRYLIKTRGQQVTLSCSPISGHRSVSWYQQTPGQGLQFLFEYFSETQRNKGNFPGRFSGRQFSNSRSEMNVSTLELGDSALYLCASSSLDTYNEQFFGPGTRLTVL.

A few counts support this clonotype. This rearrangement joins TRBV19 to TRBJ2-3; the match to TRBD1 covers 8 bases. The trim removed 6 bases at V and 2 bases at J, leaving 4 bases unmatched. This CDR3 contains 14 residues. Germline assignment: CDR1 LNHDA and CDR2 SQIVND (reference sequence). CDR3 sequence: CASREDRDTDTQYF. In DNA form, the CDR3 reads TGTGCCAGTAGAGAGGACAGGGACACAGATACGCAGTATTTT.

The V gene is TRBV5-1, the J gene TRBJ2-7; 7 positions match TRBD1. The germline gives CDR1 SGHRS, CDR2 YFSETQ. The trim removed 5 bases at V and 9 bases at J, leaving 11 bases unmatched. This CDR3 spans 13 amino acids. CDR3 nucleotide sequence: TGCGCCAGCAGAAATGACCGACAGGGAGCGCAGTACTTC. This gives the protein CASRNDRQGAQYF.

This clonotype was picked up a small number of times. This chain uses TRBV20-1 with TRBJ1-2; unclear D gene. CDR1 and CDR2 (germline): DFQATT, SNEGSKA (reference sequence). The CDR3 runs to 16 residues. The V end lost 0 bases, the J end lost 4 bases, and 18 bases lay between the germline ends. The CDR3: CSARDRGSGGRYGYTF. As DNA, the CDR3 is TGCAGTGCTAGAGACCGCGGCTCCGGCGGGCGCTATGGCTACACCTTC.

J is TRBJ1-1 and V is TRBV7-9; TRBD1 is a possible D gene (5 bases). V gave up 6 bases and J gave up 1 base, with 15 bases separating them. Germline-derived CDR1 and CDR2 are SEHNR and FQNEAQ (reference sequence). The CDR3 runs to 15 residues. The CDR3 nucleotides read TGTGCCAGCAGATCCTTACAGGAGACGAACACTGAAGCTTTCTTT. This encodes CASRSLQETNTEAFF.

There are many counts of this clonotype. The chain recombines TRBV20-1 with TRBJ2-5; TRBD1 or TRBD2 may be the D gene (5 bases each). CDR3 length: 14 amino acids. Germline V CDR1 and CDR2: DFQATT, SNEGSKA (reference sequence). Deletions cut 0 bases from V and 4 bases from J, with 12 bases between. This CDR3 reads CSARDLEGRETQYF. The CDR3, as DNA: TGCAGTGCTAGAGATTTAGAGGGGAGAGAGACCCAGTACTTC.

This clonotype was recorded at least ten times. CDR3 nucleotide sequence: TGTGCCAGCAGCTTAGTAGGCGGGGGAGGAGATACGCAGTATTTT. Residues: CASSLVGGGGDTQYF. The J gene is TRBJ2-3, the V gene TRBV7-2, with 7 bases aligning to TRBD2. Germline CDR1 SGHTA, CDR2 FQGNSA. The CDR3 consists of 15 residues. V shed 1 base and J 5 bases; nucleotides not matched to a gene: 6.

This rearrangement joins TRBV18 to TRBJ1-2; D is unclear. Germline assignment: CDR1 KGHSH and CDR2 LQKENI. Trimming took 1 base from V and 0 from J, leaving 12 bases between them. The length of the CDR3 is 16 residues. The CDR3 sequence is CASSPLPASSNYGYTF. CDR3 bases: TGTGCCAGCTCACCACTCCCGGCGTCTTCTAACTATGGCTACACCTTC.

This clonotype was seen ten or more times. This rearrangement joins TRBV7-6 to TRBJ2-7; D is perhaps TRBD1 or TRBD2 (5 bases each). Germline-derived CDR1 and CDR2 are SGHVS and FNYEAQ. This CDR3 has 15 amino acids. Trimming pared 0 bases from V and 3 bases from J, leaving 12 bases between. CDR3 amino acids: CASSLAPGPIYEQYF. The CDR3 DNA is TGTGCCAGCAGCTTAGCCCCGGGACCGATCTACGAGCAGTACTTC.

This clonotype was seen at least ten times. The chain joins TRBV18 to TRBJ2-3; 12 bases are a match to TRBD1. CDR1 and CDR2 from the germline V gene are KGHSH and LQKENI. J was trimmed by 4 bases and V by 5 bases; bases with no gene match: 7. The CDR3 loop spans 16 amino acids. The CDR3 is CASSSTGTGGPDTQYF. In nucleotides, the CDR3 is TGTGCCAGCTCATCGACCGGGACAGGGGGCCCAGATACGCAGTATTTT.

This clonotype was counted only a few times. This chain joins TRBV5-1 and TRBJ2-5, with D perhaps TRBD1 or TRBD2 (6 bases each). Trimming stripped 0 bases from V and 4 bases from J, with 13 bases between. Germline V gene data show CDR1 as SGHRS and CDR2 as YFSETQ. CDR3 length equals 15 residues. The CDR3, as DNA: TGCGCCAGCAGCTTGGAGGGGGGTGGGGCAGAGACCCAGTACTTC. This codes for CASSLEGGGAETQYF.

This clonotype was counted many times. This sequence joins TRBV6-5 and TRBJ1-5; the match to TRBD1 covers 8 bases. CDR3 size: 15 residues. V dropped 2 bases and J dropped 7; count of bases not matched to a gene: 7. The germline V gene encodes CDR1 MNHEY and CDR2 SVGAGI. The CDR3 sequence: CASSYTRGQEQPQHF. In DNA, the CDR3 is TGTGCCAGCAGTTACACCAGGGGGCAGGAACAGCCCCAGCATTTT.

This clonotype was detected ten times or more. The CDR3 region is CSVDQGTREENIQYF. The CDR3 DNA reads as TGCAGCGTTGACCAGGGCACACGAGAGGAAAACATTCAGTACTTC. The chain carries TRBV29-1 and TRBJ2-4, with D maybe TRBD1 (5 bases). The V gene lost 3 bases and the J gene lost 5 bases, with 17 bases spanning the gap. The CDR3 loop spans 15 amino acids. Germline loops: CDR1 SQVTM, CDR2 ANQGSEA.

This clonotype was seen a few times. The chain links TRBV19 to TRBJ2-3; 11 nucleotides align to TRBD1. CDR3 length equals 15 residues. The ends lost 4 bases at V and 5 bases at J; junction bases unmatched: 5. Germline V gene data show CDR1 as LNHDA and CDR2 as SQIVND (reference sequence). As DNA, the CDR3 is TGTGCCAGTAGTACCGGGACAGGGGGAGGAGATACGCAGTATTTT. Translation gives CASSTGTGGGDTQYF.

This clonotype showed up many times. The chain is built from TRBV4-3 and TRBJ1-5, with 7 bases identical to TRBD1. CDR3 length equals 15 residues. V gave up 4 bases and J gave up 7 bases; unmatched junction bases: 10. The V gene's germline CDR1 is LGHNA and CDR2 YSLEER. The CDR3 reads CASSLARDSYQPQHF. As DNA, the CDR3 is TGCGCCAGCAGCCTAGCCCGGGACAGTTACCAGCCCCAGCATTTT.

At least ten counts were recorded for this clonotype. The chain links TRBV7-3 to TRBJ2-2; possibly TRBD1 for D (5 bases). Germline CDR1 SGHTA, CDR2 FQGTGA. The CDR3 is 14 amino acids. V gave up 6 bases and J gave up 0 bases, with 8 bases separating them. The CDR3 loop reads CASRTVTNTGELFF. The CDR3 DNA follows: TGTGCCAGCAGGACAGTGACGAACACCGGGGAGCTGTTTTTT.

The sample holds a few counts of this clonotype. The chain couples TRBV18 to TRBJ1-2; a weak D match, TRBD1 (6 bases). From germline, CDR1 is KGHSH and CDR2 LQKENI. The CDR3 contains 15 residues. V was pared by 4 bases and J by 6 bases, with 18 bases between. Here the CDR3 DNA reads TGTGCCAGCTCACGAGGATCGGGGGGGCAGGATGGCTACACCTTC. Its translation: CASSRGSGGQDGYTF.

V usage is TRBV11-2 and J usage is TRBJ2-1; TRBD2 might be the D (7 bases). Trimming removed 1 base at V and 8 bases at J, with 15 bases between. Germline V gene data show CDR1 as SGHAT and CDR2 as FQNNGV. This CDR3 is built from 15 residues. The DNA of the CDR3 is TGTGCCAGCAGCTTAGGATGGGGGGGCGGGGATGAGCAGTTCTTC. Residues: CASSLGWGGGDEQFF. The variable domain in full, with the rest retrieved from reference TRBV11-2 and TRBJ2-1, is EAGVAQSPRYKIIEKRQSVAFWCNPISGHATLYWYQQILGQGPKLLIQFQNNGVVDDSQLPKDRFSAERLKGVDSTLKIQPAKLEDSAVYLCASSLGWGGGDEQFFGPGTRLTVL.

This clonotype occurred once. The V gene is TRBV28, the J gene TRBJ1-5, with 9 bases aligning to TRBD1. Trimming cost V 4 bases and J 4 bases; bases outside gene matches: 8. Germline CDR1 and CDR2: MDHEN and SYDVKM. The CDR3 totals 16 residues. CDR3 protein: CASSSSTGGGNQPQHF. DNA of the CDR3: TGTGCCAGCAGTTCCTCGACAGGGGGAGGGAATCAGCCCCAGCATTTT.

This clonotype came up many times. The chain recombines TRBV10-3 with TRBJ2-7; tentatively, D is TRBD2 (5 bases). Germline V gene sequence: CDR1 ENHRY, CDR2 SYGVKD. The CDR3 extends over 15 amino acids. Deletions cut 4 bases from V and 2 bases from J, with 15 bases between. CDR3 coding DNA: TGTGCCATCAGTGGGGGAGACATATCCGCCTACGAGCAGTACTTC. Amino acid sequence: CAISGGDISAYEQYF.

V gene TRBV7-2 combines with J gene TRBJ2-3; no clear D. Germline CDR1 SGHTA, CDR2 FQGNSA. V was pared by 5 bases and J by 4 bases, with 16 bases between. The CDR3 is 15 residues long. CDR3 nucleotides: TGTGCCAGCAGCCCCGGTCCCCGAGCCCCAGATACGCAGTATTTT. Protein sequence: CASSPGPRAPDTQYF.

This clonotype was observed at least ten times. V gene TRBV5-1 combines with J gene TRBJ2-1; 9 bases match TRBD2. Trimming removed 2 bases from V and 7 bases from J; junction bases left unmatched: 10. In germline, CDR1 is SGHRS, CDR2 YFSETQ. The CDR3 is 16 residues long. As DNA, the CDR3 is TGCGCCAGCAGCTTCTCCGGGACTAGCACGGGTAATGAGCAGTTCTTC. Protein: CASSFSGTSTGNEQFF.